This TCR beta chain was recovered during a study of T cell responses to AZD1222 COVID-19 vaccine. A remark on this clone: The antigen remains undetermined.

Produced via immunoSEQ multiplex PCR; TCRdb's table is partial and in-frame only. The sample lists 92,000 or so clones; approximately 90% were seen once. Study-level findings and limits: Following two doses of AZD1222, Spike-specific TCR breadth and depth rose. In a largely white British group with more females than males, clonal diversity was possibly underestimated.

Trimming cost V 6 bases and J 4 bases; bases outside gene matches: 9. This CDR3 has 15 amino acids. Germline V gene lookup returns CDR1 MNHEY and CDR2 SMNVEV (reference sequence). Second-dose recipients at about 4 or about 12 weeks were treated as one pooled group. The chain recombines TRBV27 with TRBJ2-1, with 7 bases lining up with TRBD2. This TCR came from an adult who received the AZD1222 COVID-19 vaccine. Sample: peripheral blood, taken 28 days after the second AZD1222 dose. The CDR3: CASSRAASGYNEQFF. In DNA form, the CDR3 reads TGTGCCAGCAGCCGGGCGGCTAGCGGTTACAATGAGCAGTTCTTC.